The 12 T cell receptor beta chains listed next were all sequenced from one sample in a study of T cells after yellow fever vaccination. TCRdb reprocessed the 5' RACE reads via MiXCR and lists one record per CDR3 protein. The sample includes hundreds of thousands of distinct CDR3 sequences, 7.5% to 9.5% of them seen just once. Sequencing used CD4+ T cells sorted from PBMCs, obtained 5 days after the yellow fever booster vaccination. These receptors were obtained from a young man who received the YFV17D yellow fever vaccine.

This chain links TRBV7-2 with TRBJ2-7; D remains ambiguous. This CDR3 has 14 residues. CDR1 is SGHTA, CDR2 FQGNSA, per germline. Trimming cost V 1 base and J 2 bases, with 9 bases left between them. The CDR3 DNA reads as TGTGCCAGCAGCTTAGGACGGAGTACCTACGAGCAGTACGTC. This gives the protein CASSLGRSTYEQYV.

This clonotype was recorded a few times. In DNA, the CDR3 is TGTGCCAGCAGTCCATCTACGGGGCAGTACTTC. This encodes CASSPSTGQYF. This rearrangement joins TRBV6-1 to TRBJ2-7; D remains ambiguous. This CDR3 region has 11 residues. CDR1 and CDR2 (germline): MNHNS, SASEGT. V was cut by 5 bases and J by 9 bases, with 11 bases left in between.

This clonotype has a handful of counts. The V and J genes are TRBV18 and TRBJ1-1; D unresolved. The CDR3 spans 13 residues. In germline, CDR1 is KGHSH, CDR2 LQKENI. V lost 3 bases and J 6 bases, leaving 11 bases between the germline ends. The CDR3, as DNA: TGTGCCAGCTCACCGCCAGGTGCGGCTGAAGCTTTCTTT. It specifies CASSPPGAAEAFF.

J is TRBJ2-6 and V is TRBV7-9, with D uncertain. The CDR3 is 18 residues long. Per the germline V gene, CDR1 is SEHNR and CDR2 is FQNEAQ (reference sequence). The germline V and J ends were trimmed by 6 bases and 4 bases, with 22 bases remaining between them. The CDR3 DNA is TGTGCCAGCAGACGTGATTTAGGTCCGGTTTCCGGGGCCAACGTCCTGACTTTC. This codes for CASRRDLGPVSGANVLTF.

The J gene is TRBJ2-1, the V gene TRBV5-1; no clear D. V was clipped by 2 bases and J by 13 bases, with 16 bases between them. CDR3 length equals 13 residues. Germline loops: CDR1 SGHRS, CDR2 YFSETQ. The CDR3 here is CASSLGQELHQFF. In DNA, the CDR3 is TGCGCCAGCAGCTTAGGGCAGGAATTACACCAGTTCTTC.

This chain joins TRBV6-1 and TRBJ2-7, with 9 positions matching TRBD1. V lost 7 bases and J lost 3; bases outside the gene matches: 4. The germline gives CDR1 MNHNS, CDR2 SASEGT. The CDR3 has 13 amino acids. The CDR3, as DNA: TGTGCCAGCAAAAGGGACAGGGACTACGAGCAGTACGTC. Its translation is CASKRDRDYEQYV.

The chain employs TRBV7-6 and TRBJ2-3; D gene ambiguous. The V end lost 1 base, the J end lost 4 bases, and 9 bases lay between the germline ends. The CDR3 extends over 14 amino acids. CDR1 and CDR2 from the germline V gene are SGHVS and FNYEAQ. The CDR3 region is CASSLGAQADTQYF. CDR3 nucleotides: TGTGCCAGCAGCTTAGGTGCCCAGGCAGATACGCAGTATTTT.

This clonotype was picked up many times. The V call is TRBV20-1, the J call TRBJ1-1; D is possibly TRBD1 (6 bases). Trimming shortened V by 3 bases and J by 4 bases, and 12 bases separated the two germline ends. This CDR3 comprises 13 residues. The V gene's germline CDR1 is DFQATT and CDR2 SNEGSKA (reference sequence). CDR3 DNA sequence: TGCAGTGCTAGGTCAGGGGAGGTCACTGAAGCTTTCTTT. It codes for CSARSGEVTEAFF.

This clonotype was detected ten times or more. The V and J genes are TRBV6-5 and TRBJ2-3; D not certain. V was pared by 0 bases and J by 1 base, with 14 bases between. CDR3 length equals 17 residues. Germline V gene data show CDR1 as MNHEY and CDR2 as SVGAGI. CDR3 sequence: CASSYSNYAARTDTQYF. CDR3 in DNA: TGTGCCAGCAGTTACTCGAATTACGCGGCCCGCACAGATACGCAGTATTTT.

This clonotype was observed a handful of times. The chain combines TRBV11-2 with TRBJ2-3; 8 bases match TRBD2. V was pared by 6 bases and J by 0 bases, with 11 bases of the junction left unmatched. Per the germline V gene, CDR1 is SGHAT and CDR2 is FQNNGV. The CDR3 extends over 17 amino acids. CDR3 protein: CASRGVRGAVSTDTQYF. DNA of the CDR3: TGTGCCAGCAGAGGGGTGCGGGGGGCCGTTAGCACAGATACGCAGTATTTT. Using reference TRBV11-2 and TRBJ2-3 for the parts outside the CDR3, the full variable domain is EAGVAQSPRYKIIEKRQSVAFWCNPISGHATLYWYQQILGQGPKLLIQFQNNGVVDDSQLPKDRFSAERLKGVDSTLKIQPAKLEDSAVYLCASRGVRGAVSTDTQYFGPGTRLTVL.

The chain uses TRBV19 and TRBJ2-5; TRBD2 matches at 12 bases. Germline CDR1 is LNHDA and CDR2 is SQIVND (reference sequence). This CDR3 has 16 amino acids. V trimming: 4 bases; J trimming: 3 bases; junction bases outside the gene matches: 6. CDR3 amino acids: CASSTRLAGEKETQYF. The CDR3 DNA sequence: TGTGCCAGTAGTACAAGACTAGCGGGGGAAAAAGAGACCCAGTACTTC. The whole variable domain, filled in from reference TRBV19 and TRBJ2-5, reads DGGITQSPKYLFRKEGQNVTLSCEQNLNHDAMYWYRQDPGQGLRLIYYSQIVNDFQKGDIAEGYSVSREKKESFPLTVTSAQKNPTAFYLCASSTRLAGEKETQYFGPGTRLLVL.

At least ten counts were recorded for this clonotype. V usage is TRBV5-1 and J usage is TRBJ2-7; 12 bases are a match to TRBD1. The length of the CDR3 is 15 residues. In germline, CDR1 is SGHRS, CDR2 YFSETQ. V was clipped by 3 bases and J by 7 bases; unmatched bases: 8. CDR3 DNA: TGCGCCAGCAGCTCCACGGGACAGGGGGCGCAAGAGCAGTACTTC. Its translation: CASSSTGQGAQEQYF.